This T cell receptor (beta chain) came from a study of control samples from healthy donors and cancer patients. Germline loops: CDR1 MNHEY, CDR2 SMNVEV (reference sequence). This CDR3 region has 17 residues. V was shortened by 8 bases and J by 7 bases, with 24 bases between the two germline ends. Assay used: immunoSEQ multiplex PCR; TCRdb lists only in-frame clones, some missing. This sample has 400,000 to 500,000 clones; about 93% occur once, and the top ten carry roughly 6.4%. The genes are TRBV27 and TRBJ1-6, with a weak D call TRBD1 (5 bases). Sequenced material: PBMCs. The receptor's source is a man aged 35-49 years with head and neck cancer. CDR3 residues: CASGWYVGGSWNSPLHF. Written as DNA, the CDR3 is TGTGCCAGCGGTTGGTATGTTGGGGGGAGTTGGAATTCACCCCTCCACTTT.